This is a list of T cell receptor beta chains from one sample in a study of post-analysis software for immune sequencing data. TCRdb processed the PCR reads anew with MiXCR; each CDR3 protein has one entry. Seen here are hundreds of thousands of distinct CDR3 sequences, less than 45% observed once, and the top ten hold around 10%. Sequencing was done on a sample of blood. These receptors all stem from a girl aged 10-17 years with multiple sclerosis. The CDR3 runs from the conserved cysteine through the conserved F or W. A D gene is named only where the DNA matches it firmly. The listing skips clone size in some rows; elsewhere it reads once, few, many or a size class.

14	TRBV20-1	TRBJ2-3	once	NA	TGCAGTGCTAGGAAGGGACCACCTACAGATACGCAGTATTTT	CSARKGPPTDTQYF
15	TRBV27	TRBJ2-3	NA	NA	TGTGCCAGCAGTCTCTTGGGTTCTGCTGGTGATACGCAGTATTTT	CASSLLGSAGDTQYF
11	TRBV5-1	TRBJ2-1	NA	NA	TGCGCCAGCAGTCCGCAGGATGAGCAGTTCTTC	CASSPQDEQFF
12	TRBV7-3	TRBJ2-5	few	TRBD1	TGTGCCAGCGGAATCCTCGGGACAGCCACGTACTTC	CASGILGTATYF
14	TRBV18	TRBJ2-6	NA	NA	TGTGCCAGCTCCTGGGGCGACGGGGCCAACGTCCTGACTTTC	CASSWGDGANVLTF
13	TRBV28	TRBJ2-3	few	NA	TGTGCCAGCAGTATTTCCGGGCCCCAAAGGTTTTATTTT	CASSISGPQRFYF
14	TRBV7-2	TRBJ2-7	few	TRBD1	TGTGCCAGCACCCGGGACAGGGCTTCCTACGAGCAGTACTTC	CASTRDRASYEQYF
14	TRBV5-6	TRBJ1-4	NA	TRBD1	TGTGCCAGCAGCCCAAGGGGGCGTCATGAAAAACTGTTTTTT	CASSPRGRHEKLFF
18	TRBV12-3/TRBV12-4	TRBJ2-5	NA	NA	TGTGCCAGCAGTTTATTTCCGTGGAACAGGGCCTACCAAGAGACCCAGTACTTC	CASSLFPWNRAYQETQYF
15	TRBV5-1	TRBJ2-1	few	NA	TGCGCCAGCAGCTTTCTACCCGAGGAGTACAATGAGCAGTTCTTC	CASSFLPEEYNEQFF
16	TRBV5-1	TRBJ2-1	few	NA	TGCGCCAGCAGCAACGGGCGTCCCCTCTCAGACAATGAGCAGTTCTTC	CASSNGRPLSDNEQFF
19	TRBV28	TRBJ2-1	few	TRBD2	TGTGCCAGCAGTACCCGGGTCAGAACTAGCGGGAGTATCTACAATGAGCAGTTCTTC	CASSTRVRTSGSIYNEQFF